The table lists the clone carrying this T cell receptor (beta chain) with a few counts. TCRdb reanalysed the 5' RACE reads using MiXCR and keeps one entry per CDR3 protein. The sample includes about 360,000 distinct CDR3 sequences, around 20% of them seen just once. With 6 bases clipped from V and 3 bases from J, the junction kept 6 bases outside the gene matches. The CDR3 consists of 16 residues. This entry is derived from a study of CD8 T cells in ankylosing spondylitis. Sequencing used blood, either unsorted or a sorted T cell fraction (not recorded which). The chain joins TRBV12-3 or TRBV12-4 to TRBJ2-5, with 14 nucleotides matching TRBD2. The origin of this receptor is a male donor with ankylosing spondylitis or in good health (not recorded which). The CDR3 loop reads CASRTKGLAGEETQYF. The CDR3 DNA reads TGTGCCAGCAGGACGAAGGGACTAGCGGGGGAAGAGACCCAGTACTTC.